This is a list of T cell receptor beta chains from one sample in a study of blood T cell repertoires in COVID-19. The repertoire was sequenced with immunoSEQ multiplex PCR; TCRdb's copy has only in-frame clones and lacks some. The sample holds some 190,000 clones, more than 70% seen once. Sequenced input: peripheral blood. The receptors were gathered from a person between 65 and 79 years old with COVID-19, enrolled during active disease. The CDR3 runs from the conserved cysteine through the conserved F or W. The D gene is left open where the match is weak. Size is omitted from some rows. Given values are once, few, many or a class for expanded clones.

J gene,V gene,clone size,D gene,CDR3 DNA,CDR3 protein
TRBJ2-5,TRBV6-5,once,-,TGTGCCAGCACCTTTTCGGTGTACCAAGAGACCCAGTACTTC,CASTFSVYQETQYF
TRBJ2-5,TRBV7-8,-,-,TGTGCCAGCAGCTTAGGTCGAGAGACCCAGTACTTC,CASSLGRETQYF
TRBJ1-1,TRBV9,-,TRBD1,TGTGCCAGCCGCCCCGGGACAGGGAAGAACACTGAAGCTTTCTTT,CASRPGTGKNTEAFF
TRBJ2-3,TRBV25-1,-,TRBD2,TGTGCCAGCAGTGATCGGCTAGCGGGAGTCCCCACAGATACGCAGTATTTT,CASSDRLAGVPTDTQYF
TRBJ1-6,TRBV29-1,-,-,TGCAGCGTTGCCGACAGCCATTCAAATTCACCCCTCCACTTT,CSVADSHSNSPLHF
TRBJ2-1,TRBV28,-,TRBD2,TGTGCCAGCAGTCCCGGCGGGGGTAGCGGCCACAATGAGCAGTTCTTC,CASSPGGGSGHNEQFF
TRBJ1-1,TRBV5-1,-,-,TGCGCCAGCAGCTCCGGAGGCCTCGGGAACACTGAAGCTTTCTTT,CASSSGGLGNTEAFF
TRBJ1-1,TRBV9,-,TRBD1,TGTGCCAGCATGCCTCTAGTAGAGGGGGCGAGTGCTGAAGCTTTCTTT,CASMPLVEGASAEAFF
TRBJ2-1,TRBV4-2,-,TRBD2,TGTGCCAGCAGCCAAGTCTCTAGCGGATTCAATGAGCAGTTCTTC,CASSQVSSGFNEQFF
TRBJ2-1,TRBV15,-,TRBD1,TGTGCCACCAGCAGAGATGTCGGGACAGCTAACAATGAGCAGTTCTTC,CATSRDVGTANNEQFF
TRBJ1-1,TRBV10-3,-,TRBD1,TGTGCCGCCCGCGACCGGGGACAGGGTAAGAACACTGAAGCTTTCTTT,CAARDRGQGKNTEAFF
TRBJ1-6,TRBV11-2,-,TRBD1,TGTGCCAGCAGCTTAAGTTTGACAGGGGAATCACCCCTCCACTTT,CASSLSLTGESPLHF
TRBJ1-6,TRBV12-3/TRBV12-4,-,-,TGTGCCAGCAGTTTGGGGGCTCCCCTCCACTTT,CASSLGAPLHF
TRBJ1-5,TRBV18,-,-,TGTGCCAGCTCCCCTTCAATGACGGGGGTAAATCAGCCCCAGCATTTT,CASSPSMTGVNQPQHF
TRBJ1-6,TRBV9,-,TRBD1,TGTGCCAGCAGCGTAGCTACAGGGACAGTTTCACCCCTCCACTTT,CASSVATGTVSPLHF
TRBJ2-1,TRBV28,-,TRBD2,TGTGCCAGCAGTCCCCTAGCGGGAGAGCGGGTAAATGAGCAGTTCTTC,CASSPLAGERVNEQFF
TRBJ1-1,TRBV2,-,-,TGTGCCAGCAGTGAAGACATCTTTAACACTGAAGCTTTCTTT,CASSEDIFNTEAFF
TRBJ2-5,TRBV19,-,-,TGTGCCAGTAGTATAGGGGCAGCCTACGCCCAAGAGACCCAGTACTTC,CASSIGAAYAQETQYF
TRBJ1-6,TRBV6-6,-,-,TGTGCCAGCAGCCGAGGACAGCAACCCCTTAATTCACCCCTCCACTTT,CASSRGQQPLNSPLHF
TRBJ2-3,TRBV12-3/TRBV12-4,-,-,TGTGCCAGCTGTGAAGGGGCTACAGATACGCAGTATTTT,CASCEGATDTQYF
TRBJ2-2,TRBV7-2,-,-,TGTGCCAGCAGCTCTGGGCACACCGGGGAGCTGTTTTTT,CASSSGHTGELFF
TRBJ1-2,TRBV9,-,TRBD1,TGTGCCAGCAGCAACACCTTGAACAGGGGGCGAGGCTACACCTTC,CASSNTLNRGRGYTF
TRBJ2-1,TRBV5-3,few,TRBD2,TGTGCCAGAAGCTTGATCCGACTAGCGGGGTACAATGAGCAGTTCTTC,CARSLIRLAGYNEQFF